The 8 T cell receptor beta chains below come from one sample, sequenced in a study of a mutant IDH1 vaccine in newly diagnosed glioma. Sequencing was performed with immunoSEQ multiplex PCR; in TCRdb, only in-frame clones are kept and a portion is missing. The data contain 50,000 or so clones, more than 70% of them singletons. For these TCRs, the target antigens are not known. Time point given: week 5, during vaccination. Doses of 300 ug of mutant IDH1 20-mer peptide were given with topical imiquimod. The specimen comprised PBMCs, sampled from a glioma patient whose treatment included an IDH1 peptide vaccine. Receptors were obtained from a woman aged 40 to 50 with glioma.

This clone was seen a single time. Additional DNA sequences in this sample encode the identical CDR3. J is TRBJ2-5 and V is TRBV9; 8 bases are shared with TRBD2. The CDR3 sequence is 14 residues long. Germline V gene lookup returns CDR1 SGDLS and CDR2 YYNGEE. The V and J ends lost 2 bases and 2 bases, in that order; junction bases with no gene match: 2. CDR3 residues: CASSVGGGQETQYF. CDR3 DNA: TGTGCCAGCAGCGTTGGCGGGGGGCAAGAGACCCAGTACTTC.

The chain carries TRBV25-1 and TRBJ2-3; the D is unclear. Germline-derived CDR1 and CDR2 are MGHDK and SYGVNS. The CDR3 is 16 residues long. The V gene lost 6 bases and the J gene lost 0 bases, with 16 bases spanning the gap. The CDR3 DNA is TGTGCCAGCAGCGCCTCCTTAGCCAGGAGCACAGATACGCAGTATTTT. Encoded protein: CASSASLARSTDTQYF.

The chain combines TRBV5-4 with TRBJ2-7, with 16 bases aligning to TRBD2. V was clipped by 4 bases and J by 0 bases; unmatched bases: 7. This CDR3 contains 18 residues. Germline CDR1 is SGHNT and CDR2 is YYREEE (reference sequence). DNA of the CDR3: TGTGCCAGCAGCGGCCCGGGACTAGCGGGGGGGAGCTCCTACGAGCAGTACTTC. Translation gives CASSGPGLAGGSSYEQYF. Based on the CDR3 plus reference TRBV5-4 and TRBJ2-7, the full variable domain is ETGVTQSPTHLIKTRGQQVTLRCSSQSGHNTVSWYQQALGQGPQFIFQYYREEENGRGNFPPRFSGLQFPNYSSELNVNALELDDSALYLCASSGPGLAGGSSYEQYFGPGTRLTVT.

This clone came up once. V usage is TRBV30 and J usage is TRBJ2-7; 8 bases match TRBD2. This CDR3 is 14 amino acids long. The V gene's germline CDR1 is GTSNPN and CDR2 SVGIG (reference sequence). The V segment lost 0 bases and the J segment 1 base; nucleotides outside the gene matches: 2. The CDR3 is CAWSVSGGSYEQYF. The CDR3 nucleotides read TGTGCCTGGAGTGTAAGCGGGGGTTCCTACGAGCAGTACTTC.

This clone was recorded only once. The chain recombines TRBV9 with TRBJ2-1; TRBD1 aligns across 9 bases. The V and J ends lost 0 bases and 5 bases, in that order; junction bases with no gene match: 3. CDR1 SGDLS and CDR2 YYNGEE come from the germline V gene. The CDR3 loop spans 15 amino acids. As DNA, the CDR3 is TGTGCCAGCAGCGTAGTACAGGGGGCAAACAATGAGCAGTTCTTC. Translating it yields CASSVVQGANNEQFF. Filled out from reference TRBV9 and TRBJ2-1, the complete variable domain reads DSGVTQTPKHLITATGQRVTLRCSPRSGDLSVYWYQQSLDQGLQFLIQYYNGEERAKGNILERFSAQQFPDLHSELNLSSLELGDSALYFCASSVVQGANNEQFFGPGTRLTVL.

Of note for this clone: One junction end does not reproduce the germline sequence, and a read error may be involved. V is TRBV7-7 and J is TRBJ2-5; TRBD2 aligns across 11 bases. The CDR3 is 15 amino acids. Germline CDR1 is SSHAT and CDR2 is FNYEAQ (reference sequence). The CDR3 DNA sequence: TGTGCTAGCAGCTTAGCGAGGACTAGCGGGGAGACCCAGTACTTC. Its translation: CASSLARTSGETQYF.

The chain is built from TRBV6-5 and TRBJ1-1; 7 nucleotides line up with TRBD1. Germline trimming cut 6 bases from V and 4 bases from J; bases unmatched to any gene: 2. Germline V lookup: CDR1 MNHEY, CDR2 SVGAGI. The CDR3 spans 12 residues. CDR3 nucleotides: TGTGCCAGCAGGGGACAGAGCACTGAAGCTTTCTTT. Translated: CASRGQSTEAFF.

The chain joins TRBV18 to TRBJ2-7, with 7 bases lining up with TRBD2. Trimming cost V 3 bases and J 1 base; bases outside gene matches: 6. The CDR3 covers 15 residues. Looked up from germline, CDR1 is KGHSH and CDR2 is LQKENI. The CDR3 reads CASSPGEGRSYEQYF. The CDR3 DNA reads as TGTGCCAGCTCACCCGGGGAGGGGAGGTCCTACGAGCAGTACTTC.